Sequencing of this TCR beta chain was carried out in a study of blood T cell repertoires in COVID-19. Looking at the study overall: From the United States, Italy and Spain came samples of acute and convalescent COVID-19. In each case, the material was cDNA or gDNA derived from T cells, B-cell-depleted T cells, or PBMCs.

Trimming took off 4 bases at V and 4 bases at J, with 8 bases between the two ends. CDR3 length: 12 amino acids. Germline V gene lookup returns CDR1 ENHRY and CDR2 SYGVKD. Per the study methods: Reference gene primer amplification in the assay estimated nucleated cell counts. Sequencing used immunoSEQ multiplex PCR; TCRdb keeps in-frame clones, though not all of them. V and J calls and clone size are those listed in that table; D and trimming were worked out from the DNA. This sample has about 110,000 clones, with 80% to 90% found just once. This TCR came from a woman over 75 with active or convalescent COVID-19. The chain has TRBV10-3 and TRBJ2-7; D might be TRBD1 (6 bases). Sequencing input: peripheral blood. CDR3 DNA: TGTGCCATCAGTGGGGACATTTACGAGCAGTACTTC. Translation gives CAISGDIYEQYF.